Listed below are T cell receptor beta chains from one sample, sequenced in a study of control samples from healthy donors and cancer patients. The assay was immunoSEQ multiplex PCR, and TCRdb's table has in-frame clones only and misses some. The sample includes 65,000 to 100,000 clones, more than 70% of them seen just once. What was sequenced was blood. These receptor sequences come from a man aged 50-60 years in good health. CDR3s leave out the opening cysteine and the closing phenylalanine or tryptophan.

v_call: TRBV12-3/TRBV12-4
j_call: TRBJ1-2
cdr3_length: 11
cdr3_aa: ASSWGQSYGYT

v_call: TRBV3-1/TRBV3-2
j_call: TRBJ2-7
cdr3_length: 14
cdr3_aa: ASSQGGLAGAGEQY

v_call: TRBV28
j_call: TRBJ2-5
cdr3_length: 14
cdr3_aa: ASSWGRTGIQETQY

v_call: TRBV10-3
j_call: TRBJ2-2
cdr3_length: 14
cdr3_aa: AISARGRLDTGELF

v_call: TRBV3-1/TRBV3-2
j_call: TRBJ1-1
cdr3_length: 13
cdr3_aa: ASSQDRIGSTEAF

v_call: TRBV27
j_call: TRBJ1-4
cdr3_length: 12
cdr3_aa: ASSLGPLLEKLF

v_call: TRBV9
j_call: TRBJ2-2
cdr3_length: 16
cdr3_aa: ASSVAASGGSSTGELF

v_call: TRBV12-3/TRBV12-4
j_call: TRBJ2-1
cdr3_length: 10
cdr3_aa: ASTLGGYEQF

v_call: TRBV6-2/TRBV6-3
j_call: TRBJ1-2
cdr3_length: 12
cdr3_aa: ASSYGQGWYGYT

v_call: TRBV15
j_call: TRBJ2-5
cdr3_length: 13
cdr3_aa: ATSRGRDRESTQY

v_call: TRBV4-1
j_call: TRBJ1-1
cdr3_length: 13
cdr3_aa: ASSQDRGQYTEAF

v_call: TRBV4-2
j_call: TRBJ2-2
cdr3_length: 18
cdr3_aa: ASSQDLGRGRVVSTGELF

v_call: TRBV24-1
j_call: TRBJ1-2
cdr3_length: 10
cdr3_aa: ATSGRDYGYT

v_call: TRBV2
j_call: TRBJ2-5
cdr3_length: 13
cdr3_aa: ASSAGGAPQETQY

v_call: TRBV10-3
j_call: TRBJ1-1
cdr3_length: 12
cdr3_aa: AITQGQKNTEAF

v_call: TRBV6-2/TRBV6-3
j_call: TRBJ2-5
cdr3_length: 13
cdr3_aa: ASSGYRDGQETQY

v_call: TRBV9
j_call: TRBJ2-7
cdr3_length: 13
cdr3_aa: ASSVDGTGLNEQY

v_call: TRBV19
j_call: TRBJ2-1
cdr3_length: 13
cdr3_aa: ASSITSGGASEQF

v_call: TRBV28
j_call: TRBJ2-1
cdr3_length: 14
cdr3_aa: ASSLPSGGGPHEQF

v_call: TRBV5-6
j_call: TRBJ2-4
cdr3_length: 12
cdr3_aa: ASSLAGVGAIQY

v_call: TRBV19
j_call: TRBJ2-1
cdr3_length: 13
cdr3_aa: ASSPWANSYNEQF

v_call: TRBV5-1
j_call: TRBJ2-1
cdr3_length: 14
cdr3_aa: ASSLAGTGSNNEQF

v_call: TRBV2
j_call: TRBJ1-5
cdr3_length: 9
cdr3_aa: ASSYDRPQH

v_call: TRBV6-6
j_call: TRBJ1-5
cdr3_length: 11
cdr3_aa: ATATGGNQPQH

v_call: TRBV7-2
j_call: TRBJ2-5
cdr3_length: 13
cdr3_aa: ASSYRTGQQETQY

v_call: TRBV9
j_call: TRBJ2-1
cdr3_length: 15
cdr3_aa: ASSARTSGGFANEQF

v_call: TRBV5-6
j_call: TRBJ2-7
cdr3_length: 13
cdr3_aa: ASSFGSGSWYEQY

v_call: TRBV5-1
j_call: TRBJ1-6
cdr3_length: 12
cdr3_aa: ASSGTGGNSPLH